These 2 T cell receptor beta chains were sequenced from one sample in a study of blood T cell repertoires in COVID-19 (dated by TCRdb to about 2020). The library was generated by the immunoSEQ multiplex PCR assay. Entries here come from immuneACCESS through TCRdb and include only in-frame sequences with V and J called. Some clones fail to appear in such tables; in the studies checked, an unresolved V gene covers under half of the shortfall, and the cause of the remainder is unknown. The sample yields 200,000 to 250,000 clones; 70% to 90% were counted once. 9.5% to 15% of the sample belongs to the ten largest clones. Sequencing was performed on peripheral blood. The origin of the receptors is a human donor in a cohort sampled during active COVID-19.

The chain links TRBV2 to TRBJ1-1, with D uncertain. Germline-derived CDR1 and CDR2 are SNHLY and FYNNEI. This CDR3 has 15 residues. The V gene lost 2 bases and the J gene lost 6 bases, with 16 bases spanning the gap. CDR3 in DNA: TGTGCCAGCAGTGAATTGCCGGAGATCGCCGCTGAAGCTTTCTTT. As protein: CASSELPEIAAEAFF.

The chain links TRBV10-3 to TRBJ1-1; weak D call: TRBD1 (5 bases). Between the trimmed V and J ends, which lost 2 bases and 6 bases, there was a span of 13 bases. The CDR3 consists of 14 residues. Looked up from germline, CDR1 is ENHRY and CDR2 is SYGVKD. The CDR3 DNA is TGTGCCATCAGTGAGCCCCCCGGACAACCTGAAGCTTTCTTT. This codes for CAISEPPGQPEAFF.